This is a list of T cell receptor beta chains from one sample in a study of T cell responses to AZD1222 COVID-19 vaccine. The table came from immunoSEQ multiplex PCR; TCRdb's copy has only in-frame clones and leaves some out. The repertoire holds more than 150,000 clones, with approximately 91% as singletons. The material sequenced was peripheral blood, taken after recovery from COVID-19. The origin of the receptors is an adult who had recovered from COVID-19. Each CDR3 is given with its conserved first and last residue. A D gene is named only where the DNA matches it firmly. Size is stated for part of the rows, as once, few or many counts, or as a class when the clone is expanded.

d_call	j_call	clone_size	v_call	cdr3_nt	cdr3_aa
.	TRBJ2-2	.	TRBV3-1/TRBV3-2	TGTGCCAGCAGCCAAGCCGGGGAGCTGTTTTTT	CASSQAGELFF
TRBD2	TRBJ2-3	once	TRBV5-1	TGCGCCAGCAGCTTAACTAGCGGGATCTCAGATACGCAGTATTTT	CASSLTSGISDTQYF
TRBD1	TRBJ1-5	.	TRBV5-1	TGCGCCAGCAGCTCTACAGGGGTTAGCAATCAGCCCCAGCATTTT	CASSSTGVSNQPQHF
TRBD1	TRBJ1-2	.	TRBV19	TGTGCCAGTAGTATCCGCGCAGGGGGGGTCTATGGCTACACCTTC	CASSIRAGGVYGYTF
TRBD2	TRBJ2-1	.	TRBV7-6	TGTGCCAGCAGCGGCTTTCGGGGGGGCAATGAGCAGTTCTTC	CASSGFRGGNEQFF
TRBD1	TRBJ2-5	once	TRBV15	TGTGCCACCAGCACGTTCAGGGGGCGGGAGACCCAGTACTTC	CATSTFRGRETQYF
.	TRBJ2-7	.	TRBV5-1	TGCGCCAGCCAGGCGGGTGGGGGTGTGGACGAGCAGTACTTC	CASQAGGGVDEQYF
.	TRBJ1-1	once	TRBV5-1	TGCGCCAGCAGCCTAGGGGGGGCGTCGACTGAAGCTTTCTTT	CASSLGGASTEAFF
TRBD1	TRBJ2-7	.	TRBV28	TGTGCCAGCAGTTCCCCCGGGACAGTGGCCTCCTACGAGCAGTACTTC	CASSSPGTVASYEQYF
TRBD1	TRBJ2-2	.	TRBV5-1	TGCGCCAGCAGCTTGGGGCTGTCGGGACAGGGGGCATCGGACACCGGGGAGCTGTTTTTT	CASSLGLSGQGASDTGELFF
TRBD1	TRBJ1-5	.	TRBV19	TGTGCCACCGAAGACGGACAGGGGCAGCCCCAGCATTTT	CATEDGQGQPQHF
TRBD2	TRBJ2-1	few	TRBV7-9	TGTGCCAGCAGTAAGCGGGGGAATGAGCAGTTCTTC	CASSKRGNEQFF
.	TRBJ2-6	.	TRBV18	TGTGCCAGCTCACCTTACACGAGCCCGAACTCTGGGGCCAACGTCCTGACTTTC	CASSPYTSPNSGANVLTF
.	TRBJ1-6	few	TRBV5-6	TGTGCCAGCAGCCCCAAAATTTTGGGTGTACCACCCCTCCACTTT	CASSPKILGVPPLHF
.	TRBJ2-1	.	TRBV11-1	TGTGCCAGCAGGCCCCGGGACTGGGACAATGAGCAGTTCTTC	CASRPRDWDNEQFF
.	TRBJ2-6	.	TRBV7-8	TGTGCCAGCAGCGGCCAAGGCGCCGGAACCTCTGGGGCCAACGTCCTGACTTTC	CASSGQGAGTSGANVLTF
.	TRBJ1-3	.	TRBV9	TGTGCCAGCAGCAAAAGCGGGGGGACTCAAAACACCATATATTTT	CASSKSGGTQNTIYF
TRBD2	TRBJ2-3	.	TRBV5-1	TGCGCCAGCAGCTCGGGGACTAGCGGGAGCTCAGATACGCAGTATTTT	CASSSGTSGSSDTQYF
TRBD2	TRBJ2-7	few	TRBV7-9	TGTGCCAGCAGCTTAGGACTAGCGGGAAGCGAGCAGTACTTC	CASSLGLAGSEQYF
.	TRBJ2-2	.	TRBV9	TGTGCCAGCAGCGTTTCTGGCGGGGAGCTGTTTTTT	CASSVSGGELFF
.	TRBJ2-1	.	TRBV4-3	TGCGCCAGCAGCCAATCTTTCCTGGGGGTCAAGCAGTTCTTC	CASSQSFLGVKQFF
.	TRBJ2-2	.	TRBV28	TGTGCCAGCCGGGTCTCGAACACCGGGGAGCTGTTTTTT	CASRVSNTGELFF
.	TRBJ2-3	.	TRBV27	TGTGCCAGCAGTTTAAGAGGGCGAAATCCTAGCACAGATACGCAGTATTTT	CASSLRGRNPSTDTQYF
.	TRBJ1-3	.	TRBV7-2	TGTGCCAGCAGCTTAATCAGGGGCCGAAACACCATATATTTT	CASSLIRGRNTIYF
TRBD1	TRBJ2-7	.	TRBV28	TGTGCCAGCAGTTCTGGACAGGCCGGCGAGCAGTACTTC	CASSSGQAGEQYF
.	TRBJ1-2	few	TRBV10-3	TGTGCCATCAGTGAATTCGACGGTGACTATGGCTACACCTTC	CAISEFDGDYGYTF
TRBD2	TRBJ2-1	.	TRBV29-1	TGCAGCGTTGGAGGACTAGTCAATGAGCAGTTCTTC	CSVGGLVNEQFF
.	TRBJ1-1	.	TRBV10-1	TGCGCCAGCAGTGTCGGGGGGGTCACTGAAGCTTTCTTT	CASSVGGVTEAFF
TRBD1	TRBJ1-1	.	TRBV28	TGTGCCAGCGGAGCAGGGGCAGGGGGTCATGACACTGAAGCTTTCTTT	CASGAGAGGHDTEAFF
TRBD2	TRBJ2-3	once	TRBV7-9	TGTGCCAGCAGTCACCCGAAGGGGAGGGCCGGAGATACGCAGTATTTT	CASSHPKGRAGDTQYF
.	TRBJ1-2	.	TRBV18	TGTGCCAGCTCACCATCCTCAACAGGGAACTATGGCTACACCTTC	CASSPSSTGNYGYTF
.	TRBJ2-6	once	TRBV24-1	TGTGCCACCAGTGATGCGGGTCGGGCCAACGTCCTGACTTTC	CATSDAGRANVLTF
TRBD1	TRBJ1-5	.	TRBV24-1	TGTGCCACCAGTGATGGAAGACAGGGCGATCAGCCCCAGCATTTT	CATSDGRQGDQPQHF
.	TRBJ1-5	.	TRBV25-1	TGTGCCAGCAGTCCCTGGGGGAGTCTCGGGAATCAGCCCCAGCATTTT	CASSPWGSLGNQPQHF
.	TRBJ2-7	once	TRBV21-1	TGTGCCAGCAGCACCTTAAAGGGGTCCTCCTACGAGCAGTACTTC	CASSTLKGSSYEQYF
.	TRBJ2-2	.	TRBV11-2	TGTGCCAGCACCCAACTGGCCCTTCGGACCGGGGAGCTGTTTTTT	CASTQLALRTGELFF
TRBD1	TRBJ1-4	.	TRBV9	TGTGCCAGCAGCGGGGGACAGTGGAGGGAAAAACTGTTTTTT	CASSGGQWREKLFF
TRBD2	TRBJ2-7	.	TRBV29-1	TGCAGCGTTGGACTAGCGGGAGCGTACTACGAGCAGTACTTC	CSVGLAGAYYEQYF
.	TRBJ2-5	.	TRBV5-4	TGTGCCAGCAGCTACGTCAAAGAGACCCAGTACTTC	CASSYVKETQYF
.	TRBJ1-2	.	TRBV9	TGTGCCAGCAGCGTAACCCCCCTTATTGATTATGGCTACACCTTC	CASSVTPLIDYGYTF
TRBD1	TRBJ1-5	.	TRBV5-3	TGTGCCAGAAGCTTGGGGGACAGGGTACTCGATCAGCCCCAGCATTTT	CARSLGDRVLDQPQHF
.	TRBJ2-2	.	TRBV19	TGTGCCAGTAGGACAGCGAACACCGGGGAGCTGTTTTTT	CASRTANTGELFF
.	TRBJ2-5	.	TRBV19	TGTGCCAGTAGACTCAGGGGACAAGAGACCCAGTACTTC	CASRLRGQETQYF
.	TRBJ2-5	.	TRBV15	TGTGCCACCAGCAGAGACTTAGCGGCCCAGTACTTC	CATSRDLAAQYF
TRBD2	TRBJ2-5	.	TRBV6-1	TGTGCCAGCAGTGTCACCCCGGGGGGGCGCCTTCGGGAGACCCAGTACTTC	CASSVTPGGRLRETQYF
TRBD2	TRBJ2-1	.	TRBV19	TGTGCCAGTAGTAGAACTAGCGGGAGCGGGGTATACAATGAGCAGTTCTTC	CASSRTSGSGVYNEQFF
TRBD2	TRBJ2-7	once	TRBV19	TGTGCCACGAAAGGACTAGCGGGAGCAAGGGAGCAGTACTTC	CATKGLAGAREQYF
.	TRBJ2-3	.	TRBV27	TGTGCCAGCAGCTCGTACAGGTCGACAGATACGCAGTATTTT	CASSSYRSTDTQYF
TRBD1	TRBJ1-4	.	TRBV5-4	TGTGCCAGCAGCGGGGGACAGCAGAAAGGGAGTGAAAAACTGTTTTTT	CASSGGQQKGSEKLFF